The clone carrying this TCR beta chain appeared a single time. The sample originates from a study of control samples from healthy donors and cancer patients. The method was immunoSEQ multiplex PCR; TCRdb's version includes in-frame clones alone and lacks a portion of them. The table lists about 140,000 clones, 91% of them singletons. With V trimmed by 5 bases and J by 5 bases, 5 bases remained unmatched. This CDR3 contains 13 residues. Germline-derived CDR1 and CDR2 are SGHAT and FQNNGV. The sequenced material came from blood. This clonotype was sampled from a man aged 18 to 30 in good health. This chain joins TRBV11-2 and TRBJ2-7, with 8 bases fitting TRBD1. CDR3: CASSLDRDHEQYF. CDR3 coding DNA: TGTGCCAGCAGCCTGGACAGGGACCACGAGCAGTACTTC. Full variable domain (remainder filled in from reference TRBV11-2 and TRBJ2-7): EAGVAQSPRYKIIEKRQSVAFWCNPISGHATLYWYQQILGQGPKLLIQFQNNGVVDDSQLPKDRFSAERLKGVDSTLKIQPAKLEDSAVYLCASSLDRDHEQYFGPGTRLTVT.